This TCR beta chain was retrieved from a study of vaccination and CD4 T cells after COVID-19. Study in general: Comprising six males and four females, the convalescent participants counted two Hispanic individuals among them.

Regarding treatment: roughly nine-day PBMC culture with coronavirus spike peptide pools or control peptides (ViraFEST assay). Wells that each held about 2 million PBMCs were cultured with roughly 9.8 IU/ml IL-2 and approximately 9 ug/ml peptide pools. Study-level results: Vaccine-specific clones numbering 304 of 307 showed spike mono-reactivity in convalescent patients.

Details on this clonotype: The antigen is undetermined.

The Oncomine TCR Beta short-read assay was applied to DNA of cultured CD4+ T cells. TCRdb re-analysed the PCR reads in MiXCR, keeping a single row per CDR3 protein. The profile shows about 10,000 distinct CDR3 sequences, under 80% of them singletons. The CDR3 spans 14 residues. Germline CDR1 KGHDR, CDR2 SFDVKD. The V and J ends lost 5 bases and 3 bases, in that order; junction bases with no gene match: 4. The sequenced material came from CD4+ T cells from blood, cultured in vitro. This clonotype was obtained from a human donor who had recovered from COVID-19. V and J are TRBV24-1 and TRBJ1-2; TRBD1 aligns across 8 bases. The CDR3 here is CATSAETGDYGYTF. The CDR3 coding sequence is TGTGCCACCAGTGCCGAGACAGGGGACTATGGCTACACCTTC.